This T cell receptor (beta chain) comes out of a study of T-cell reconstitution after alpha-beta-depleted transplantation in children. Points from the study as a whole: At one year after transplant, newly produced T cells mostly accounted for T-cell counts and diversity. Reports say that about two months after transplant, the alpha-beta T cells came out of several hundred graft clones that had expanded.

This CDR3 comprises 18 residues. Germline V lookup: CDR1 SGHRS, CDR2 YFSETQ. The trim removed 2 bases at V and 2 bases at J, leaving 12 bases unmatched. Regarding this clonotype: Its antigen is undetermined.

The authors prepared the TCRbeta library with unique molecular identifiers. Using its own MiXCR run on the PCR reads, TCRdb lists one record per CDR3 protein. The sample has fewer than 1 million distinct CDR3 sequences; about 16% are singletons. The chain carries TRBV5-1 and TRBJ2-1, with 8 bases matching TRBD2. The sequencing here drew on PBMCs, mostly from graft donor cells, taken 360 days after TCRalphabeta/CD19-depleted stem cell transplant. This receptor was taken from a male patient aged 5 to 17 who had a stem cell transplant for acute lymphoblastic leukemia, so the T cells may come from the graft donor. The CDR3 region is CASSLLLTTTSAYNEQFF. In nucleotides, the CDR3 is TGCGCCAGCAGCTTACTTTTGACGACGACTAGCGCCTACAATGAGCAGTTCTTC.